The clone carrying this T cell receptor (beta chain) has only one observation. Antigen unknown. The protocol was immunoSEQ multiplex PCR, while the TCRdb copy is restricted to in-frame clones and leaves out a portion. The sample comprises more than 90,000 clones, roughly 79% of which are singletons, and 16% rests with the top ten. This record comes from a study of PD-1 blockade in classical Hodgkin lymphoma. Looking at the study overall: Nivolumab was given intravenously to patients at 3 mg/kg every 2 weeks.

The V gene lost 0 bases and the J gene lost 5 bases, with 8 bases spanning the gap. In germline, CDR1 is SGHRS, CDR2 YFSETQ. This CDR3 has 13 residues. Findings and limits, study-wide: Relapsed/refractory patients reportedly had lower baseline diversity than newly diagnosed patients. CD4+ TCR diversity, unlike CD8+, rose significantly by C4D1.

All patients relapsed after autologous stem cell transplantation, and brentuximab vedotin exposure varied. This TCR derives from a human donor with classical Hodgkin lymphoma. V is TRBV5-1 and J is TRBJ2-5, with a weak D call TRBD1 (6 bases). Sequenced here: peripheral blood mononuclear cells (PBMCs), sampled before the second cycle of nivolumab. Here the CDR3 DNA reads TGCGCCAGCAGCTTGGTTACAGGGGAGACCCAGTACTTC. Encoded protein: CASSLVTGETQYF.